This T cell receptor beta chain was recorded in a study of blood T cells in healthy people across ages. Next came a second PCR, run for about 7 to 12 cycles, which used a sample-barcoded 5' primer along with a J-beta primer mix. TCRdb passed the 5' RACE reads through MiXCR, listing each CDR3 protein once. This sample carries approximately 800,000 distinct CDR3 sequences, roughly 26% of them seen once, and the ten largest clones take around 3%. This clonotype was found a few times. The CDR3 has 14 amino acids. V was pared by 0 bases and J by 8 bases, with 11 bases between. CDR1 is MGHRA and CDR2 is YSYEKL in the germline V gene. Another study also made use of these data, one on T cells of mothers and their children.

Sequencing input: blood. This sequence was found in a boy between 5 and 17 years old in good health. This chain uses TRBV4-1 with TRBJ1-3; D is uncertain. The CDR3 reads CASSQEKGRDTIYF. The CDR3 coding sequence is TGCGCCAGCAGCCAAGAGAAAGGGCGGGACACCATATATTTT.